This T cell receptor beta chain was documented in a study of blood T cells in healthy people across ages. The wider study: Template switching retrieved approximately one barcoded beta molecule for each two T cells. The study, taken as a whole, reports: Without sorted subsets, naive and antigen-experienced compartments could not be conclusively compared. Both higher diversity and more naive CD4+ cells marked long-lived donors when set against aged donors.

The CDR3 runs 13 residues. CDR1 and CDR2 (germline): SNHLY, FYNNEI. V lost 6 bases to trimming and J lost 1 base; unmatched junction nucleotides: 0. This clonotype showed up many times. Its antigen remains unidentified. It was with a sample-barcoded 5' primer and a J-beta primer mix that a second PCR of roughly 7 to 12 cycles was run. All cDNA molecules were each tagged by a template-switch adaptor with 12 random nucleotides. One entry per CDR3 protein, called by TCRdb with MiXCR from the 5' RACE reads. The profile shows around 1,600,000 distinct CDR3 sequences, roughly two fifths of them singletons. The gene calls are TRBV2 and TRBJ1-1; 9 positions agree with TRBD1. The sequencing sample was made of blood. This sequence was found in a woman younger than 35 in good health. CDR3 amino acids: CASRGQGNTEAFF. The CDR3, as DNA: TGTGCCAGCAGGGGACAGGGGAACACTGAAGCTTTCTTT.